The 5 T cell receptor beta chains reported below all come from one sample, sequenced in a study of blood T cell repertoires in COVID-19. Some clones are missing from TCRdb's copy, which holds only in-frame ones; the method was immunoSEQ multiplex PCR. Among 90,000 or so clones, approximately 88% were seen once, and the ten largest hold around 10%. The sample consisted of peripheral blood. Receptor source: an elderly man with acute or convalescent COVID-19.

The CDR3 coding sequence is TGTGCCACCAGTGATGGGGACAGGGGGCGCGGGGAGCTGTTTTTT. Protein sequence: CATSDGDRGRGELFF. The V gene is TRBV24-1, the J gene TRBJ2-2; TRBD1 matches at 12 bases. J was trimmed by 7 bases and V by 3 bases; bases with no gene match: 2. Per the germline V gene, CDR1 is KGHDR and CDR2 is SFDVKD. CDR3 length: 15 amino acids.

This rearrangement joins TRBV5-1 to TRBJ1-4, with D unresolved. This CDR3 spans 13 amino acids. Trimming took 7 bases from V and 8 from J, leaving 15 bases between them. CDR1 and CDR2 (germline): SGHRS, YFSETQ. This CDR3 is CASGPGNGEKLFF. The CDR3 coding sequence is TGCGCCAGCGGACCGGGAAACGGGGAAAAACTGTTTTTT.

The chain has TRBV19 and TRBJ2-7, with 11 positions matching TRBD1. This CDR3 spans 14 amino acids. With V trimmed by 3 bases and J by 2 bases, 0 bases remained unmatched. Germline V gene data show CDR1 as LNHDA and CDR2 as SQIVND (reference sequence). Here the CDR3 reads CASSMGQGAYEQYF. The CDR3 DNA follows: TGTGCCAGTAGTATGGGACAGGGGGCCTACGAGCAGTACTTC.

The rearrangement uses TRBV11-2 and TRBJ2-5, with 8 bases matching TRBD2. J lost 4 bases, V lost 6 bases, and 4 bases had no gene match. CDR1 is SGHAT, CDR2 FQNNGV, per germline. The CDR3 covers 13 residues. The CDR3: CASSSGGPETQYF. The CDR3 DNA sequence: TGTGCCAGCAGTTCGGGGGGGCCAGAGACCCAGTACTTC. The full variable domain, completed using reference TRBV11-2 and TRBJ2-5, is EAGVAQSPRYKIIEKRQSVAFWCNPISGHATLYWYQQILGQGPKLLIQFQNNGVVDDSQLPKDRFSAERLKGVDSTLKIQPAKLEDSAVYLCASSSGGPETQYFGPGTRLLVL.

The chain uses TRBV5-1 and TRBJ1-1; D not resolved. The CDR3 contains 15 residues. V was shortened by 2 bases and J by 0 bases, with 11 bases between the two germline ends. Germline lookup yields CDR1 SGHRS and CDR2 YFSETQ. CDR3 in DNA: TGCGCCAGCAGCTTCGGGCAGACTATGAACACTGAAGCTTTCTTT. This encodes CASSFGQTMNTEAFF.